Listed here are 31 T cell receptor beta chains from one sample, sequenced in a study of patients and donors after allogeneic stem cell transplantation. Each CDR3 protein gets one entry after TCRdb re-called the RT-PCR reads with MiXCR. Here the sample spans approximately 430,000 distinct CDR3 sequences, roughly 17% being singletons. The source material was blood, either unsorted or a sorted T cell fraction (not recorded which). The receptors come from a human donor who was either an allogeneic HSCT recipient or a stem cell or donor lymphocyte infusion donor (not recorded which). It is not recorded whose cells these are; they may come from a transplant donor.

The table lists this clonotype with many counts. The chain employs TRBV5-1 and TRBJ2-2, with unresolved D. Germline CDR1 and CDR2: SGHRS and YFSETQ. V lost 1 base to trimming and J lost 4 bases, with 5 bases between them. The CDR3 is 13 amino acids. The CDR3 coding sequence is TGCGCCAGCAGCTTGCTTGGCACCGGGGAGCTGTTTTTT. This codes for CASSLLGTGELFF.

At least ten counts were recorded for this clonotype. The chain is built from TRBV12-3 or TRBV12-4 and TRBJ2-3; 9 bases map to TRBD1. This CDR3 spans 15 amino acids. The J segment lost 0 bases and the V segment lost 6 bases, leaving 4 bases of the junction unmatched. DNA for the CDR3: TGTGCCAGCAGCTGGACAGGGGCTAGCACAGATACGCAGTATTTT. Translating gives CASSWTGASTDTQYF.

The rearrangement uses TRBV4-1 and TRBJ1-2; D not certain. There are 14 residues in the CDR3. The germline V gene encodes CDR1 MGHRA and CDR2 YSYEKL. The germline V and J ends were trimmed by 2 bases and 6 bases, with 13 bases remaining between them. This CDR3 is CASSQPARVHGYTF. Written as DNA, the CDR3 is TGCGCCAGCAGCCAACCTGCCCGTGTCCATGGCTACACCTTC.

The CDR3 DNA sequence: TGTGCCAGCAGCCAAGATTTCTGGAGTGAAGCTTTCTTT. Its translation: CASSQDFWSEAFF. The V gene is TRBV4-2, the J gene TRBJ1-1, with no clear D. CDR3 size: 13 residues. Germline V CDR1 and CDR2: LGHNA, YNFKEQ. Trimming removed 0 bases from V and 7 bases from J, with 9 bases in between.

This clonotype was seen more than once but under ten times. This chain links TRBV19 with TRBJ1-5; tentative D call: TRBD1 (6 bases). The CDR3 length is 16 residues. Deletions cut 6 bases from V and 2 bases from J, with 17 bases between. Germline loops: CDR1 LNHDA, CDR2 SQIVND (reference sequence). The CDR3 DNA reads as TGTGCCAGTAGCCTTATGACAGGTCGTCGCAATCAGCCCCAGCATTTT. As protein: CASSLMTGRRNQPQHF. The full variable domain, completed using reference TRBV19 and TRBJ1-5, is DGGITQSPKYLFRKEGQNVTLSCEQNLNHDAMYWYRQDPGQGLRLIYYSQIVNDFQKGDIAEGYSVSREKKESFPLTVTSAQKNPTAFYLCASSLMTGRRNQPQHFGDGTRLSIL.

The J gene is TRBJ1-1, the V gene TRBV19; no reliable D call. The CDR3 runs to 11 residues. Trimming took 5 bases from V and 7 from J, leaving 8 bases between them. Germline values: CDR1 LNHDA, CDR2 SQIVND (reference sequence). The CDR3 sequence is CASSAVSEAFF. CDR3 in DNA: TGTGCCAGTAGTGCCGTTAGTGAAGCTTTCTTT.

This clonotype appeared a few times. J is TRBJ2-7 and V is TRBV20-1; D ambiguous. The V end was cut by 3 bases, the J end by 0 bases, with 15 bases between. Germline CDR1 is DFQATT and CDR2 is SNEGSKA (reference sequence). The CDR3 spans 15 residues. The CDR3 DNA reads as TGCAGTGCTAGTTTTAGACGCGGTTTCTCCTACGAGCAGTACTTC. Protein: CSASFRRGFSYEQYF.

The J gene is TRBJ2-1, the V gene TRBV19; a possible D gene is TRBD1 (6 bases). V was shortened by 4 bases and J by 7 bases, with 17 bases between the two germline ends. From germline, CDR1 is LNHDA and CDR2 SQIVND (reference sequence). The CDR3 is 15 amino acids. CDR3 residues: CASSTYRVPTNEQFF. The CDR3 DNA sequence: TGTGCCAGTAGTACGTACAGGGTACCCACGAATGAGCAGTTCTTC.

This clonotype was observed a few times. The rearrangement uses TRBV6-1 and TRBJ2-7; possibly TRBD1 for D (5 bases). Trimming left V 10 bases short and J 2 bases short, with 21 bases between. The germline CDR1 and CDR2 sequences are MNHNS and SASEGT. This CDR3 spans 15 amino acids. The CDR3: CANLLKKTDTYEQYF. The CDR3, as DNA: TGTGCCAACCTTTTAAAGAAGACAGATACCTACGAGCAGTACTTC.

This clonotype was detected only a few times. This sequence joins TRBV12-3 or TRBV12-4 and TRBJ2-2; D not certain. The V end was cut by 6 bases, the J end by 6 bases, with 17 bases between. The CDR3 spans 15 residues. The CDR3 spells CASRHPPFVAGELFF. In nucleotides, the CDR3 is TGTGCCAGCAGACATCCCCCCTTCGTAGCCGGGGAGCTGTTTTTT.

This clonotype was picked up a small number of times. The CDR3 DNA sequence: TGTGCCAGCAGCTTAGCGCAGGGAGGTTGGGCGACTGAAGCTTTCTTT. Translation gives CASSLAQGGWATEAFF. The chain has TRBV7-6 and TRBJ1-1; perhaps TRBD1 as D (5 bases). The V end lost 0 bases, the J end lost 5 bases, and 16 bases lay between the germline ends. Germline V gene lookup returns CDR1 SGHVS and CDR2 FNYEAQ. This CDR3 is 16 amino acids long.

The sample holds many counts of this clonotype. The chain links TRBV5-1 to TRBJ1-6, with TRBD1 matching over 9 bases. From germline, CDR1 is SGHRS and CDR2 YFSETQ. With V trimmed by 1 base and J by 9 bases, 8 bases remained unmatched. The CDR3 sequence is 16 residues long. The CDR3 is CASSLKSGQGGSPLHF. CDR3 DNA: TGCGCCAGCAGCTTGAAGTCGGGACAGGGAGGTTCACCCCTCCACTTT. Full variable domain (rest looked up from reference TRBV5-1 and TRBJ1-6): KAGVTQTPRYLIKTRGQQVTLSCSPISGHRSVSWYQQTPGQGLQFLFEYFSETQRNKGNFPGRFSGRQFSNSRSEMNVSTLELGDSALYLCASSLKSGQGGSPLHFGNGTRLTVT.

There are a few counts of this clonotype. The chain's CDR3 is CASSQRGPPADTQYF. The CDR3 DNA follows: TGTGCCAGCAGCCAGAGGGGTCCGCCGGCGGATACGCAGTATTTT. The chain is built from TRBV3-1 and TRBJ2-3, with D perhaps TRBD1 or TRBD2 (5 bases each). V lost 3 bases, J lost 6 bases, and 16 bases lay in between. This CDR3 spans 15 amino acids. CDR1 and CDR2 from the germline V gene are LGHDT and YNNKEL (reference sequence).

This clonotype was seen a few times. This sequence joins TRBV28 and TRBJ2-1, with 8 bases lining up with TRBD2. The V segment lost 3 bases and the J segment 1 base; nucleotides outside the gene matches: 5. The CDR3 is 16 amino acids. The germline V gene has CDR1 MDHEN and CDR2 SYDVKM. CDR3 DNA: TGTGCCAGCAGTTTCGGGGGGGTTAATTCCTACAATGAGCAGTTCTTC. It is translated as CASSFGGVNSYNEQFF.

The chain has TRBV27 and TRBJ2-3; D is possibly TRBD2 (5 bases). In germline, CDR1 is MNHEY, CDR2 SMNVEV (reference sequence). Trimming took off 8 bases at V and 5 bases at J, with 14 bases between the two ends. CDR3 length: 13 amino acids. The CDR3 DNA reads TGTGCCAGCGGACTCTCGTGGCAAGATACGCAGTATTTT. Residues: CASGLSWQDTQYF.

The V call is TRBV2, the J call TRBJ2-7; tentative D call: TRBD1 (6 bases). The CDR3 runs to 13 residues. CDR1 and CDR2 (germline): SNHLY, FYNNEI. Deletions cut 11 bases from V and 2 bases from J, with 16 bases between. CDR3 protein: CAGNTDRTYEQYF. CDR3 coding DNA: TGTGCCGGTAATACCGACAGGACCTACGAGCAGTACTTC.

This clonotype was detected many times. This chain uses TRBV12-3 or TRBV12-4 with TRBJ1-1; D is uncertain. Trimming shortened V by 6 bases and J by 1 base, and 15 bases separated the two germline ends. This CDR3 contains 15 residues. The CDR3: CASRAPGKANTEAFF. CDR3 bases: TGTGCCAGCAGGGCACCCGGCAAGGCGAACACTGAAGCTTTCTTT.

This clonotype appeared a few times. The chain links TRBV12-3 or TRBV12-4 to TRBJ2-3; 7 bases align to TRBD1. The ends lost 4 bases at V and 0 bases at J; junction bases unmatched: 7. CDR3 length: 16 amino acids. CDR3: CASSSGTAKSTDTQYF. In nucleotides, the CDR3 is TGTGCCAGCAGTTCCGGGACAGCAAAGAGCACAGATACGCAGTATTTT.

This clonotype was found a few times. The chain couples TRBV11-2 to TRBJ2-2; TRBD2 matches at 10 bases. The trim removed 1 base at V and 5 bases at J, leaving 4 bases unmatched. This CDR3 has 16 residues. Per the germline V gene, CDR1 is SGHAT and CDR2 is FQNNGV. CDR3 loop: CASSLASGSGTGELFF. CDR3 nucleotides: TGTGCCAGCAGCTTAGCTAGCGGGAGTGGAACCGGGGAGCTGTTTTTT.

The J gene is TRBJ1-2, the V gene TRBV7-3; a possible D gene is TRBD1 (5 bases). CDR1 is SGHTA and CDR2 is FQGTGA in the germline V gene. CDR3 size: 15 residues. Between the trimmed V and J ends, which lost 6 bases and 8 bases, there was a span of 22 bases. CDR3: CASSSPERGPSGYTF. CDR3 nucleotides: TGTGCCAGCAGTTCCCCGGAAAGGGGACCCTCGGGCTACACCTTC.

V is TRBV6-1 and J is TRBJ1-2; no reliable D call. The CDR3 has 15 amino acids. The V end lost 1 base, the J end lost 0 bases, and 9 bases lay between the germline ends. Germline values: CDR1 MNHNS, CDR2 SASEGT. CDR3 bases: TGTGCCAGCAGTGAAGGCGCAGTAGCTAACTATGGCTACACCTTC. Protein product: CASSEGAVANYGYTF.

The CDR3, as DNA: TGCGCCAGCAGCTTGGGGACAGGCCGCACAGATACGCAGTATTTT. This codes for CASSLGTGRTDTQYF. The genes are TRBV5-1 and TRBJ2-3; 7 nucleotides match TRBD1. CDR1 is SGHRS, CDR2 YFSETQ, per germline. The CDR3 length is 15 residues. The ends lost 0 bases at V and 1 base at J; junction bases unmatched: 2. Drawing the rest from reference TRBV5-1 and TRBJ2-3, the complete variable domain is KAGVTQTPRYLIKTRGQQVTLSCSPISGHRSVSWYQQTPGQGLQFLFEYFSETQRNKGNFPGRFSGRQFSNSRSEMNVSTLELGDSALYLCASSLGTGRTDTQYFGPGTRLTVL.

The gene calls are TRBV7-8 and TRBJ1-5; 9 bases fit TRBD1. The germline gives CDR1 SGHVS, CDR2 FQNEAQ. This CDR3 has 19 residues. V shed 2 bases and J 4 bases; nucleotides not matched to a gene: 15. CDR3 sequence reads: CASSLNRGTSTGGNQPQHF. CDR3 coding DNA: TGTGCCAGCAGCTTAAACCGTGGGACCTCGACAGGGGGAAATCAGCCCCAGCATTTT.

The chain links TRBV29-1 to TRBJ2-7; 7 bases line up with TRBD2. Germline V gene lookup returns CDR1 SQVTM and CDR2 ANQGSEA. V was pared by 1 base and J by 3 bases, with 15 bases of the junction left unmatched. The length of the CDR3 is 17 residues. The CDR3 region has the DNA TGCAGCGTTGAAGGATGGGAAGCCGGGCCGGGGGGCTACGAGCAGTACTTC. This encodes CSVEGWEAGPGGYEQYF.

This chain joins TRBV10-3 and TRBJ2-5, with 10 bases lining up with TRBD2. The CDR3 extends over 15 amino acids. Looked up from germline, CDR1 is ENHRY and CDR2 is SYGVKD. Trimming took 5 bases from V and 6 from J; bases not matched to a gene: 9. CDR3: CAISISSGGIKTQYF. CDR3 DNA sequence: TGTGCCATCAGTATCTCTAGCGGGGGCATTAAGACCCAGTACTTC.

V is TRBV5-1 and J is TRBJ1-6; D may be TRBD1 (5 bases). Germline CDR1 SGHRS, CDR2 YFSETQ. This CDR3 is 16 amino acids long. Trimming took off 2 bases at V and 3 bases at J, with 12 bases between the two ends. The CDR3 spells CASSFDSTFYNSPLHF. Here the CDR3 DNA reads TGCGCCAGCAGCTTCGACAGTACCTTCTATAATTCACCCCTCCACTTT.

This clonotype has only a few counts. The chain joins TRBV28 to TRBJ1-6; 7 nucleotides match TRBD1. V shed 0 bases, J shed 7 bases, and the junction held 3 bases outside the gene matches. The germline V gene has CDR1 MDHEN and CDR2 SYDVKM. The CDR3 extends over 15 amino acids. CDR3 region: CASSLWRGRNSPLHF. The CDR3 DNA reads TGTGCCAGCAGTTTATGGAGGGGGCGGAATTCACCCCTCCACTTT. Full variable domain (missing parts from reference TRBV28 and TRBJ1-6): DVKVTQSSRYLVKRTGEKVFLECVQDMDHENMFWYRQDPGLGLRLIYFSYDVKMKEKGDIPEGYSVSREKKERFSLILESASTNQTSMYLCASSLWRGRNSPLHFGNGTRLTVT.

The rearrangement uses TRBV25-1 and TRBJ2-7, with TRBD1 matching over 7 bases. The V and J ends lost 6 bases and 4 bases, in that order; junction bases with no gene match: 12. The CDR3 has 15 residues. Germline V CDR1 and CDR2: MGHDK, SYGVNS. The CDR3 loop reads CASRRGDSILYEQYF. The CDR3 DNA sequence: TGTGCCAGCAGGAGAGGGGACAGTATACTATACGAGCAGTACTTC.

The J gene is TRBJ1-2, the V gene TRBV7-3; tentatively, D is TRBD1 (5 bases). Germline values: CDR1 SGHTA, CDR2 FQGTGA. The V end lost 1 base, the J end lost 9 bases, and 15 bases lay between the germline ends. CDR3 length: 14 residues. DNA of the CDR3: TGTGCCAGCAGCTTAATGGGGGGGTTCGGCAGCTACACCTTC. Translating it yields CASSLMGGFGSYTF.

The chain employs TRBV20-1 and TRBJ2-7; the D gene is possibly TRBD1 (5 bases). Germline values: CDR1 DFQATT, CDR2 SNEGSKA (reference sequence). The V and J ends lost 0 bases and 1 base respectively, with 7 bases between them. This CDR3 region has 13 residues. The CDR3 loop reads CSARDDSSYEQYF. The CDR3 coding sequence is TGCAGTGCTAGAGACGACAGTTCCTACGAGCAGTACTTC.

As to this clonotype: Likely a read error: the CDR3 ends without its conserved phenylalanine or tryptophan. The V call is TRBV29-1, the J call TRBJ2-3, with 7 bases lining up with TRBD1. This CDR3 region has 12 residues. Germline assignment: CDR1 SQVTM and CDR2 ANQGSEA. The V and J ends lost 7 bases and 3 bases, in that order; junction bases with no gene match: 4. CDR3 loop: CSAEQGTDTQYY. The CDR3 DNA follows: TGCAGCGCCGAACAGGGGACAGATACGCAGTATTAT.